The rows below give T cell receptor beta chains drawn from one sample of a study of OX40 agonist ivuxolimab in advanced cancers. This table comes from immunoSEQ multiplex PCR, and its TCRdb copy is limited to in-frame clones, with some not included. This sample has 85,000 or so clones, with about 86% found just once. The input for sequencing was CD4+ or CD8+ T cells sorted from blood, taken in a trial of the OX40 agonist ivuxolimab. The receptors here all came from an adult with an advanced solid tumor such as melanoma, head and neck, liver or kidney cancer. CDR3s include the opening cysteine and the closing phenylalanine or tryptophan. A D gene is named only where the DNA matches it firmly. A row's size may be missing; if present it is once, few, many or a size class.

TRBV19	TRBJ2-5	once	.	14	CASSQAGDQETQYF	TGTGCCAGTAGCCAGGCAGGCGACCAAGAGACCCAGTACTTC
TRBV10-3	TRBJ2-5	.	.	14	CAISESGNQETQYF	TGTGCCATCAGTGAGTCGGGCAACCAAGAGACCCAGTACTTC
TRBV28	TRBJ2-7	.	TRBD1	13	CASRDRASYEQYF	TGTGCCAGCAGGGACAGGGCCTCCTACGAGCAGTACTTC
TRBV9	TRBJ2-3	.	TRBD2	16	CASSARLAGGTDTQYF	TGTGCCAGCAGCGCCCGCCTAGCGGGGGGCACAGATACGCAGTATTTT
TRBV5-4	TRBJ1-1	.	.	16	CASSPPGTRGNTEAFF	TGTGCCAGCAGCCCCCCAGGGACTCGGGGGAACACTGAAGCTTTCTTT
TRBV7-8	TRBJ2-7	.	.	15	CASAGGGMSSYEQYF	TGTGCCAGCGCTGGAGGCGGAATGAGCTCCTACGAGCAGTACTTC
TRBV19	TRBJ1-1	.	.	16	CASIRGRGRQNTEAFF	TGTGCCAGTATCCGGGGCCGGGGACGGCAGAACACTGAAGCTTTCTTT
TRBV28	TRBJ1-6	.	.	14	CASSNGPYNSPLHF	TGTGCCAGCAGTAACGGACCGTATAATTCACCCCTCCACTTT
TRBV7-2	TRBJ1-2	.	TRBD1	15	CASSPAQGGFYGYTF	TGTGCCAGCAGCCCCGCGCAGGGGGGGTTTTATGGCTACACCTTC
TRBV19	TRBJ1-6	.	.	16	CASSIRGGQQNSPLHF	TGTGCCAGTAGTATTCGAGGAGGGCAGCAAAATTCACCCCTCCACTTT
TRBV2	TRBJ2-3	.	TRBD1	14	CASSKSDRGTAQYF	TGTGCCAGCAGCAAATCGGACAGGGGCACGGCGCAGTATTTT
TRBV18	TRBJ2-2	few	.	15	CASSPDLANTGELFF	TGTGCCAGCTCACCTGACCTAGCGAACACCGGGGAGCTGTTTTTT
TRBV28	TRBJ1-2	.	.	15	CASSPIVQGVYGYTF	TGTGCCAGCAGTCCCATCGTCCAGGGAGTATATGGCTACACCTTC
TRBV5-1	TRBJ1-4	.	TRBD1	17	CASRATGGRMQGEKLFF	TGCGCCAGCAGGGCGACAGGGGGTCGGATGCAGGGTGAAAAACTGTTTTTT
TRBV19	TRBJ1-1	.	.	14	CASIRGRTNTEAFF	TGTGCCAGTATAAGGGGCAGAACGAACACTGAAGCTTTCTTT
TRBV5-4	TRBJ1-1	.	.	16	CASSQVKEPFNTEAFF	TGTGCCAGCAGCCAAGTAAAGGAGCCATTCAACACTGAAGCTTTCTTT
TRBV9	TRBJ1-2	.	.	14	CASTKEGANYGYTF	TGTGCCAGCACCAAGGAGGGAGCTAACTATGGCTACACCTTC
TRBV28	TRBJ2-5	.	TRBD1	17	CASSSYRDRYDQETQYF	TGTGCCAGCAGTTCCTACCGGGACAGGTACGACCAAGAGACCCAGTACTTC
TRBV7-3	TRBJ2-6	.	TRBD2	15	CASSPAGAGANVLTF	TGTGCCAGCAGCCCCGCGGGGGCTGGGGCCAACGTCCTGACTTTC
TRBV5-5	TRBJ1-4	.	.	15	CASSLVAAMNEKLFF	TGTGCCAGCAGCTTGGTGGCAGCTATGAATGAAAAACTGTTTTTT
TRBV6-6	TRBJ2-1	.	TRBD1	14	CASSQPGTVDEQFF	TGTGCCAGCAGTCAACCCGGGACAGTCGATGAGCAGTTCTTC
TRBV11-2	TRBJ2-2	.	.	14	CASSLAGKAGELFF	TGTGCCAGCAGCTTGGCAGGGAAGGCCGGGGAGCTGTTTTTT
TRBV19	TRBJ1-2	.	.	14	CASTRATANYGYTF	TGTGCCAGTACCCGGGCGACGGCTAACTATGGCTACACCTTC
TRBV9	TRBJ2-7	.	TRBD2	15	CASSVDAGGSYEQYF	TGTGCCAGCAGCGTAGATGCGGGGGGGTCCTACGAGCAGTACTTC
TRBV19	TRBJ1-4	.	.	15	CASSAPGRGGEKLFF	TGTGCCAGTAGTGCTCCAGGCAGGGGTGGTGAAAAACTGTTTTTT
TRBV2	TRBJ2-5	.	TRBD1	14	CASSERTGTETQYF	TGTGCCAGCAGTGAACGGACAGGGACGGAGACCCAGTACTTC
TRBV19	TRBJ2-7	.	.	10	CASSPYEQYF	TGTGCCAGTAGTCCCTACGAGCAGTACTTC
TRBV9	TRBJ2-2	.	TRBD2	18	CASRAPSSGGVNTGELFF	TGTGCCAGCCGCGCCCCCTCTAGCGGGGGGGTGAACACCGGGGAGCTGTTTTTT
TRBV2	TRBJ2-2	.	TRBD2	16	CASSLRGGADTGELFF	TGTGCCAGCAGTCTCCGGGGAGGGGCGGACACCGGGGAGCTGTTTTTT